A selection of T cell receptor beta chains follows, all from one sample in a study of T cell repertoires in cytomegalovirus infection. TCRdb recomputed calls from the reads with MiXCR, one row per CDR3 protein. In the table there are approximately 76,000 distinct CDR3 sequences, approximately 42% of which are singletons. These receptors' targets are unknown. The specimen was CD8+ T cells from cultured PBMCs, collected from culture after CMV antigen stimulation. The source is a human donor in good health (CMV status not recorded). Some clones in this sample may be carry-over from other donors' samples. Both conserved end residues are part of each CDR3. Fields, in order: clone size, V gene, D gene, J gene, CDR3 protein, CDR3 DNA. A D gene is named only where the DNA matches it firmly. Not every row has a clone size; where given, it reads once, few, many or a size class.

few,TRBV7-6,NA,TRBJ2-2,CASSLASGHTGELFF,TGTGCCAGCAGCTTAGCTTCAGGGCACACCGGGGAGCTGTTTTTT
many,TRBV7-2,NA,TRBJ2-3,CASRRGSDTQYF,TGTGCCAGCAGAAGGGGATCAGATACGCAGTATTTT
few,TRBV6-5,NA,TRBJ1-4,CASSPDSEGEKLFF,TGTGCCAGCAGTCCAGACTCAGAGGGGGAAAAACTGTTTTTT
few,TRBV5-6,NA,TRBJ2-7,CASSLTGEQYF,TGTGCCAGCAGCTTGACGGGCGAGCAGTACTTC
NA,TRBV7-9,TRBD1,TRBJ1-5,CASSSSRTGDQPQHF,TGTGCCAGCAGCTCCTCAAGGACAGGGGATCAGCCCCAGCATTTT
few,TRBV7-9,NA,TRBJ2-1,CASSSPGYHHNEQFF,TGTGCCAGCAGCTCCCCAGGGTACCATCACAATGAGCAGTTCTTC
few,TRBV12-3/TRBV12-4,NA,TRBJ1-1,CASRFGDPVGTEAFF,TGTGCCAGCAGGTTCGGGGATCCGGTGGGCACTGAAGCTTTCTTT
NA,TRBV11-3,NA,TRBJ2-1,CASSPEETRGEQFF,TGTGCCAGCAGCCCGGAGGAGACTAGGGGGGAGCAGTTCTTC
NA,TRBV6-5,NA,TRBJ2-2,CASSYSGQVFSGELFF,TGTGCCAGCAGTTACTCCGGGCAGGTTTTTTCCGGGGAGCTGTTTTTT
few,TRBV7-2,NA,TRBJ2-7,CASSLDPGRDYEQYF,TGTGCCAGCAGCTTAGACCCGGGCCGAGACTACGAGCAGTACTTC
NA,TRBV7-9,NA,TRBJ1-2,CAGEGGRHGYTF,TGTGCCGGCGAGGGGGGGCGTCACGGCTACACCTTC
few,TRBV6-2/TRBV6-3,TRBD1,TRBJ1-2,CASTPGTGSNGYTF,TGTGCCAGCACACCAGGGACAGGGTCGAACGGCTACACCTTC
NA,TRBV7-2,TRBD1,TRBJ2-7,CASSREDRGLYEQYF,TGTGCCAGCAGCCGAGAGGACAGGGGGCTCTACGAGCAGTACTTC
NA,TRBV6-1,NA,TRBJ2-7,CASSPYQGTVSSYEQYF,TGTGCCAGCAGCCCGTATCAAGGGACGGTGAGCTCCTACGAGCAGTACTTC
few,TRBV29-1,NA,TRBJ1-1,CSVELGTDGRPGAFF,TGCAGCGTTGAACTCGGGACGGACGGACGCCCGGGAGCTTTCTTT
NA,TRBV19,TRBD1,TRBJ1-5,CASSPDRPEDLYSNQPQHF,TGTGCCAGTAGTCCGGACAGGCCTGAAGACCTTTATAGCAATCAGCCCCAGCATTTT
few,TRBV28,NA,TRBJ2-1,CASSPGHSEQFF,TGTGCCAGCAGTCCCGGACACTCTGAGCAGTTCTTC
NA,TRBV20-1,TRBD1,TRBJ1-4,CSANLMGTGNNEKLFF,TGCAGTGCTAACCTTATGGGGACAGGAAATAATGAAAAACTGTTTTTT
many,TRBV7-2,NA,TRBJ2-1,CASSSVDREDEQFF,TGTGCCAGCAGCTCAGTTGATAGGGAGGATGAGCAGTTCTTC
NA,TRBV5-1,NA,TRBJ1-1,CASSASPGDTEAFF,TGCGCCAGCAGCGCCAGCCCTGGAGACACTGAAGCTTTCTTT
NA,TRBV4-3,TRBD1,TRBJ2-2,CASRSDRANTGELFF,TGCGCCAGCAGGTCTGACAGGGCGAACACCGGGGAGCTGTTTTTT
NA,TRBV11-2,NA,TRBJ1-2,CASSLDWIDQIF,TGTGCCAGCAGCTTAGATTGGATCGACCAGATCTTC
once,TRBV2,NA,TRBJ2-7,CASRPHGLGGEQYF,TGTGCCAGCAGGCCTCATGGGCTGGGGGGTGAGCAGTACTTC
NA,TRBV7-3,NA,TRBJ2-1,CASSFSYGNEQFF,TGTGCCAGCAGCTTTAGTTATGGGAATGAGCAGTTCTTC
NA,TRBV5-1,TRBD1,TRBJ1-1,CASSSQTPTGYMNTEAFF,TGCGCCAGCAGCTCACAAACCCCGACAGGGTACATGAACACTGAAGCTTTCTTT
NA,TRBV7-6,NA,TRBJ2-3,CASSLAQVYTDTQYF,TGTGCCAGCAGCTTAGCGCAGGTCTACACAGATACGCAGTATTTT
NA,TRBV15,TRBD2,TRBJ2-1,CATSRDNSGGATYEQFF,TGTGCCACCAGCAGAGATAATAGCGGGGGGGCTACCTATGAGCAGTTCTTC
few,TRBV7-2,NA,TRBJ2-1,CASSLVAGVYNEQFF,TGTGCCAGCAGCTTAGTGGCAGGAGTTTACAATGAGCAGTTCTTC
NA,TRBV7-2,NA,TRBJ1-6,CASSLDPGVTPLHF,TGTGCCAGCAGCTTAGATCCGGGGGTGACACCCCTCCACTTT
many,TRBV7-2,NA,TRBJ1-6,CASSQGTPAMYNSPLHF,TGTGCCAGCAGCCAAGGGACTCCCGCCATGTATAATTCACCCCTCCACTTT
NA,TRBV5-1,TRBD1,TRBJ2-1,CASSDLPGQSKEQFF,TGCGCCAGCAGCGACCTACCGGGACAGTCTAAGGAGCAGTTCTTC
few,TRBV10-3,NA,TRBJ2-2,CAISEREGELFF,TGTGCCATCAGTGAGCGGGAAGGGGAGCTGTTTTTT
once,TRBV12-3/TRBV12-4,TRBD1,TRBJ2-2,CASTSDRGRRTGELFF,TGTGCCAGCACCTCTGACAGGGGACGGCGTACCGGGGAGCTGTTTTTT
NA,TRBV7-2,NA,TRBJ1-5,CASSLEGSGNQPQHF,TGTGCCAGCAGCTTAGAGGGGTCAGGGAATCAGCCCCAGCATTTT
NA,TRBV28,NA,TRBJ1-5,CASSLRTLNQPQHF,TGTGCCAGCAGTTTAAGGACACTTAATCAGCCCCAGCATTTT
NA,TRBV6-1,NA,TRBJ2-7,CASSEVVRRYTYEQYF,TGTGCCAGCAGTGAAGTTGTCCGGAGATACACCTACGAGCAGTACTTC
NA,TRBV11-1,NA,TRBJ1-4,CASSLLGSNEKLFF,TGTGCCAGCAGCCTTTTGGGATCTAATGAAAAACTGTTTTTT
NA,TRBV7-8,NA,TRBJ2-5,CASSHEETQYF,TGTGCCAGCAGCCACGAGGAGACCCAGTACTTC
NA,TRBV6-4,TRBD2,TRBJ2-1,CASGLTSGGHDEQFF,TGTGCCAGCGGACTCACTAGCGGGGGGCACGATGAGCAGTTCTTC
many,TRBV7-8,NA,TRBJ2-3,CASPTNRGPSTDTQYF,TGTGCCAGCCCCACTAATCGGGGGCCTAGCACAGATACGCAGTATTTT
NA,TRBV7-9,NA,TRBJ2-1,CASSGVGAQNNEQFF,TGTGCCAGCAGCGGGGTGGGGGCCCAAAATAATGAGCAGTTCTTC
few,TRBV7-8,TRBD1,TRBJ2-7,CASSHKGQGSHEQYF,TGTGCCAGCAGCCACAAGGGACAGGGGAGCCACGAGCAGTACTTC
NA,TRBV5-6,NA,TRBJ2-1,CASSFWDNEQFF,TGTGCCAGCAGCTTTTGGGACAATGAGCAGTTCTTC
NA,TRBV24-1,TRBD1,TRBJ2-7,CATSPGGQDEQYF,TGTGCCACCAGCCCAGGGGGTCAGGACGAGCAGTACTTC
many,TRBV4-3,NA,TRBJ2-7,CASSQDKNAYEQYF,TGCGCCAGCAGCCAAGATAAGAATGCTTACGAGCAGTACTTC
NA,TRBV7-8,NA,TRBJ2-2,CASSTQGRGTGELFF,TGTGCCAGCAGCACCCAAGGGCGAGGCACCGGGGAGCTGTTTTTT
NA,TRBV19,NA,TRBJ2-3,CASNGGLTDTQYF,TGTGCCAGTAACGGGGGACTTACAGATACGCAGTATTTT
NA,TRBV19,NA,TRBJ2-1,CASSPEGLHSSYNEQFF,TGTGCCAGTAGTCCAGAGGGGCTGCACTCCTCCTACAATGAGCAGTTCTTC
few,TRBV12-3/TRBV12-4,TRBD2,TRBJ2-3,CASSSPRLAGADTQYF,TGTGCCAGCAGCAGTCCGAGACTAGCGGGGGCAGATACGCAGTATTTT